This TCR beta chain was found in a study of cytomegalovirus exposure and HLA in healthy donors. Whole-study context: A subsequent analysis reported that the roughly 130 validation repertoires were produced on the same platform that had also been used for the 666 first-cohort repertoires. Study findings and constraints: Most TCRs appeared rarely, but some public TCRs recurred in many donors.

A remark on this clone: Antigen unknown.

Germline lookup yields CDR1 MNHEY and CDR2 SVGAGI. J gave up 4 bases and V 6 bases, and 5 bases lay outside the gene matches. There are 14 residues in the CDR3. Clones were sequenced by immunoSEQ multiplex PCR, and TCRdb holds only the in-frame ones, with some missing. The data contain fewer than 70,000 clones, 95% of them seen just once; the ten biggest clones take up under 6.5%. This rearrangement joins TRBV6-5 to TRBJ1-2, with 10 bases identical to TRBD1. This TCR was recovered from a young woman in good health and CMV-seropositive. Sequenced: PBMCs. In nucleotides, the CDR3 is TGTGCCAGCAGCCGTAGGGACAGGGGCTATGGCTACACCTTC. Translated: CASSRRDRGYGYTF.